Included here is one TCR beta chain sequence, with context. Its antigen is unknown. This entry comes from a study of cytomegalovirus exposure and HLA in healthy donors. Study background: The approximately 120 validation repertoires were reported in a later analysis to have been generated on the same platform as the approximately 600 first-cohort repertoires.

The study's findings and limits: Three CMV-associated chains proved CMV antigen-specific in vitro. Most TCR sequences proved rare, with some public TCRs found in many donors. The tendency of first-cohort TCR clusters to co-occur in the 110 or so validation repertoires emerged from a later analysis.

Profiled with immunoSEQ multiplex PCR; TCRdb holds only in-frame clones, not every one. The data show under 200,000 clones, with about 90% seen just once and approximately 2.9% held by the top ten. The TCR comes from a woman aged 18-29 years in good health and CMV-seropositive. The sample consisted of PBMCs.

The CDR3 nucleotides read TGTGCCAGCAGCCCGCCCCTCCCGGGCACAGATACGCAGTATTTT. It translates to CASSPPLPGTDTQYF. The chain combines TRBV7-6 with TRBJ2-3, with no clear D. Trimming pared 5 bases from V and 1 base from J, leaving 13 bases between. The germline V gene encodes CDR1 SGHVS and CDR2 FNYEAQ. CDR3 size: 15 residues. The full variable domain, rest sourced from reference TRBV7-6 and TRBJ2-3, is GAGVSQSPRYKVTKRGQDVALRCDPISGHVSLYWYRQALGQGPEFLTYFNYEAQQDKSGLPNDRFSAERPEGSISTLTIQRTEQRDSAMYRCASSPPLPGTDTQYFGPGTRLTVL.